This is a list of T cell receptor beta chains from one sample in a study of cytomegalovirus exposure and HLA in healthy donors. Sequenced by immunoSEQ multiplex PCR; TCRdb stores in-frame clones only, minus some. Of approximately 140,000 clones listed, 84% are singletons. Sample: PBMCs. These receptors all stem from a woman aged 30 to 39 in good health and CMV-seronegative. The CDR3 runs from the conserved cysteine through the conserved F or W. The D gene is left open where the match is weak. Size values are once, few and many counts, or a class for expanded clones, and some rows have none.

TRBD1,TRBJ2-2,TRBV11-1,-,TGTGCCAGCAGCTTAGCCAGGGGGCTGGACACCGGGGAGCTGTTTTTT,CASSLARGLDTGELFF
TRBD1,TRBJ2-7,TRBV29-1,-,TGCAGCGTCCCCGGGACAGTTTCCTACGAGCAGTACTTC,CSVPGTVSYEQYF
-,TRBJ2-7,TRBV7-9,-,TGTGCCAGCAGTTCTAATACCGGGACAAGGACGTACTTC,CASSSNTGTRTYF
TRBD1,TRBJ1-4,TRBV5-1,once,TGCGCCAGCAGCTTGGTCCCCGGGACAGGGCAGGAAAAACTGTTTTTT,CASSLVPGTGQEKLFF
-,TRBJ1-1,TRBV6-5,-,TGTGCCAGCAGTTCTTGGGCCTTGAACACTGAAGCTTTCTTT,CASSSWALNTEAFF
TRBD1,TRBJ2-2,TRBV2,-,TGTGCCAGCAGGGGGACAGGGAACACCGGGGAGCTGTTTTTT,CASRGTGNTGELFF
-,TRBJ1-6,TRBV7-9,-,TGTGCCAGCAGCTTATACAGCTCCTATAATTCACCCCTCCACTTT,CASSLYSSYNSPLHF
-,TRBJ1-1,TRBV19,few,TGTGCCAGTAGTACCAGGGGGAACACTGAAGCTTTCTTT,CASSTRGNTEAFF
-,TRBJ1-1,TRBV5-1,-,TGCGCCAGCAGGACGGGTACGGAGAACACTGAAGCTTTCTTT,CASRTGTENTEAFF
TRBD1,TRBJ2-7,TRBV7-6,-,TGTGCCAGCAGCTTGGGACAGGGAATATACGAGCAGTACTTC,CASSLGQGIYEQYF
-,TRBJ1-1,TRBV5-6,-,TGTGCCAGCAGCGATTTTCCTCGGGACACTGAAGCTTTCTTT,CASSDFPRDTEAFF
TRBD1,TRBJ2-5,TRBV19,-,TGTGCCAGTAGTACGGACAGGGGTTGGGAGACCCAGTACTTC,CASSTDRGWETQYF
TRBD1,TRBJ2-6,TRBV5-1,-,TGCGCCAGCAGCTTGCCGACAGGGGGCAACGGGGCCAACGTCCTGACTTTC,CASSLPTGGNGANVLTF
TRBD2,TRBJ2-1,TRBV6-5,-,TGTGCCAGAATCAGCGGGGGGGCCAATGAGCAGTTCTTC,CARISGGANEQFF
-,TRBJ1-5,TRBV28,-,TGTGCCAGCAGCGCACTGCCCCACGGGAGCAATCAGCCCCAGCATTTT,CASSALPHGSNQPQHF
TRBD2,TRBJ2-2,TRBV5-1,-,TGCGCCAGCAGCTTGCTAGCGGCAGCCGGGGAGCTGTTTTTT,CASSLLAAAGELFF
-,TRBJ2-7,TRBV5-3,-,TGTGCCAGAAGCAGACCCCACAGACCCTACGAGCAGTACTTC,CARSRPHRPYEQYF
TRBD1,TRBJ1-5,TRBV4-1,many,TGCGCCAGCAGCCCTGGACAGGGGGCGAGTTTCAGCAATCAGCCCCAGCATTTT,CASSPGQGASFSNQPQHF
-,TRBJ2-5,TRBV9,-,TGTGCCAGCAGCGTAGCTACGAGCGGAACCTACCAAGAGACCCAGTACTTC,CASSVATSGTYQETQYF
TRBD1,TRBJ1-2,TRBV5-4,-,TGTGCCAGCAGCTCCCGGACAGGGTCCAACTATGGCTACACCTTC,CASSSRTGSNYGYTF
TRBD2,TRBJ2-6,TRBV29-1,-,TGCAGCGCCCGGGGGGGAGAGGCTGGGGCCAACGTCCTGACTTTC,CSARGGEAGANVLTF
-,TRBJ1-4,TRBV6-5,-,TGTGCCAGCAGTCGGGCTAATGAAAAACTGTTTTTT,CASSRANEKLFF
TRBD1,TRBJ1-5,TRBV15,-,TGTGCCACCAGCAGACCCGGGACAGGGGGCAGGGATCAGCCCCAGCATTTT,CATSRPGTGGRDQPQHF
-,TRBJ1-4,TRBV2,-,TGTGCCAGCCAGTTTCCAACTAATGAAAAACTGTTTTTT,CASQFPTNEKLFF
TRBD2,TRBJ2-3,TRBV10-3,-,TGTGCCATCAGTGAGTCGCGGGGGGGAGGCACAGATACGCAGTATTTT,CAISESRGGGTDTQYF
-,TRBJ1-4,TRBV5-1,-,TGCGCCAGCAGCTTGTCCTCCCGGCCGGGTGAAAAACTGTTTTTT,CASSLSSRPGEKLFF
TRBD1,TRBJ2-7,TRBV27,-,TGTGCCAGCAGTCCCTCCGGGACAGTCTACGAGCAGTACTTC,CASSPSGTVYEQYF
-,TRBJ2-7,TRBV5-4,-,TGTGCCAGCAGCCCAGGGTCTCAGGTATTCTACGAGCAGTACTTC,CASSPGSQVFYEQYF
-,TRBJ1-2,TRBV27,-,TGTGCCAGCAGTTATCTAGGGGGGGAGATGGGTAATGCTGGCTACACCTTC,CASSYLGGEMGNAGYTF
TRBD1,TRBJ1-1,TRBV5-1,-,TGCGCCAGCAGGGATTACAGGGGTGGCACTGAAGCTTTCTTT,CASRDYRGGTEAFF
TRBD2,TRBJ2-1,TRBV6-6,-,TGTGCCACCTCCACCCCCCGGGGAGGGATTGATGAGCAGTTCTTC,CATSTPRGGIDEQFF
TRBD1,TRBJ2-1,TRBV7-9,-,TGTGCCAGCAGCGAACGGGACAGGGGTCCGGACAATGAGCAGTTCTTC,CASSERDRGPDNEQFF
-,TRBJ2-7,TRBV7-2,once,TGTGCCAGCAGCTTAGGAGGCGCCTCCTACGAGCAGTACTTC,CASSLGGASYEQYF
TRBD1,TRBJ1-2,TRBV5-1,-,TGCGCCAGCAGCGCGACAGGGACGTCTAACTATGGCTACACCTTC,CASSATGTSNYGYTF
-,TRBJ1-3,TRBV21-1,once,TGTGCCAGCAGCAAAGTCCCTGCCGGGGGACAGATAGGTGGAAACACCATATATTTT,CASSKVPAGGQIGGNTIYF
TRBD2,TRBJ2-2,TRBV9,-,TGTGCCAGCAGCGCTCCGGGACTAACCAACACCGGGGAGCTGTTTTTT,CASSAPGLTNTGELFF
TRBD1,TRBJ2-2,TRBV7-6,-,TGTGCCAGCAGCGGGACAGGAAAGAACACCGGGGAGCTGTTTTTT,CASSGTGKNTGELFF
TRBD1,TRBJ1-2,TRBV10-3,-,TGTGCCATCAGTGGCCCCGGACAGGGAGGCTATGGCTACACCTTC,CAISGPGQGGYGYTF
-,TRBJ2-4,TRBV4-1,-,TGCGCCAGCAGCCAAGTTTTGGGGCGCGGAGTAGGTCAGTACTTC,CASSQVLGRGVGQYF
TRBD2,TRBJ2-7,TRBV15,-,TGTGCCACCAGCCCGTTGGGGGGGGGCTCCTACGAGCAGTACTTC,CATSPLGGGSYEQYF
TRBD2,TRBJ2-3,TRBV29-1,-,TGCAGCGTTGATTTAGCGGGGTCAGATACGCAGTATTTT,CSVDLAGSDTQYF
TRBD1,TRBJ1-1,TRBV15,-,TGTGCCACCAGCAGTCCATCGGGACAGACCACTGAAGCTTTCTTT,CATSSPSGQTTEAFF
TRBD1,TRBJ2-2,TRBV5-1,-,TGCGCCAGCAGCGACGGACAGGGGGCGACCGGGGAGCTGTTTTTT,CASSDGQGATGELFF
-,TRBJ2-3,TRBV9,-,TGTGCCAGCAGCAAAGCTGGGGGCCTCAAGGGCACAGATACGCAGTATTTT,CASSKAGGLKGTDTQYF
TRBD1,TRBJ1-4,TRBV2,-,TGTGCCAGCAGAGCACACCGCAGGGGGCTTTTAGAAAAACTGTTTTTT,CASRAHRRGLLEKLFF
TRBD2,TRBJ2-7,TRBV9,-,TGTGCCAGCAGCACAGGACTAGCGGCCGCCTACGAGCAGTACTTC,CASSTGLAAAYEQYF
-,TRBJ2-5,TRBV28,-,TGTGCCAGCAGCCAAACGACAGCCCCGAAAGAGACCCAGTACTTC,CASSQTTAPKETQYF
-,TRBJ1-1,TRBV29-1,-,TGCAGCGTTGAAGATCCCAGGCGCATGAACACTGAAGCTTTCTTT,CSVEDPRRMNTEAFF
-,TRBJ2-1,TRBV6-5,-,TGTGCCAGCAGTTACTCAGCAGGGTCCTACAATGAGCAGTTCTTC,CASSYSAGSYNEQFF
TRBD1,TRBJ2-4,TRBV19,-,TGTGCCAGTAGTATGGGGACAGGGGGCAGCATTCAGTACTTC,CASSMGTGGSIQYF
TRBD1,TRBJ2-5,TRBV6-5,-,TGTGCCAGCAGACAGGGGGGTCAAGAGACCCAGTACTTC,CASRQGGQETQYF
-,TRBJ1-5,TRBV25-1,-,TGTGCCAGCAGTGAGGCGGGGGGTCAGCCCCAGCATTTT,CASSEAGGQPQHF
TRBD2,TRBJ2-4,TRBV15,once,TGTGCCACCAGCACACTGGGGACTAGCGGGGGAAGCATTCAGTACTTC,CATSTLGTSGGSIQYF